Below, 8 T cell receptor beta chains from the same sample are listed, as sequenced in a study of T cells in severe cutaneous drug reactions. TCR subtype-specific primers in iRepertoire multiplex PCR prepared libraries for bulk and single-cell sequencing. From its re-call of the multiplex PCR reads, TCRdb lists each CDR3 protein once, without DNA. Here the sample table reports thousands of distinct CDR3 sequences. The patients sequenced had a carbamazepine-induced Stevens-Johnson syndrome or toxic epidermal necrolysis reaction. Sequencing was performed on cells from a skin blister. These TCRs come from a human donor with a severe cutaneous adverse drug reaction.

The chain links TRBV7-6 to TRBJ2-7; with no DNA, the TCRdb D assignment of TRBD1 cannot be verified. This CDR3 has 16 residues. CDR1 and CDR2 from the germline V gene are SGHVS and FNYEAQ. CDR3 in amino acids: CASSLWGNPSSYEQYF. Filled out from reference TRBV7-6 and TRBJ2-7, the complete variable domain reads GAGVSQSPRYKVTKRGQDVALRCDPISGHVSLYWYRQALGQGPEFLTYFNYEAQQDKSGLPNDRFSAERPEGSISTLTIQRTEQRDSAMYRCASSLWGNPSSYEQYFGPGTRLTVT.

V gene TRBV10-3 combines with J gene TRBJ2-7. This CDR3 is built from 13 residues. Germline V gene data show CDR1 as ENHRY and CDR2 as SYGVKD. The CDR3 sequence is CAISETRTYEQYF.

The chain employs TRBV5-1 and TRBJ1-4. Germline V gives CDR1 SGHRS, CDR2 YFSETQ. The CDR3 consists of 11 residues. The chain's CDR3 is CASSSEEKLFF.

The CDR3 is CASSYEFWSSYEQYF. The chain links TRBV6-2 or TRBV6-3 to TRBJ2-7. Germline V gene sequence: CDR1 MNHEY, CDR2 SVGEGT. The CDR3 is 15 residues long.

The genes are TRBV27 and TRBJ2-2; the TRBD2 assignment by TCRdb is unverifiable without DNA. This CDR3 is built from 15 residues. CDR1 and CDR2 (germline): MNHEY, SMNVEV (reference sequence). The CDR3 loop is CASSLREIDTGELFF.

The chain joins TRBV3-1 to TRBJ2-5. Per germline, CDR1 LGHDT and CDR2 YNNKEL (reference sequence). This CDR3 has 17 amino acids. The CDR3 here is CASSQDGPGQMRETQYF.

The chain combines TRBV20-1 with TRBJ1-1; the TCRdb call, TRBD1, lacks DNA for checking. The CDR3 totals 13 residues. Germline loops: CDR1 DFQATT, CDR2 SNEGSKA (reference sequence). The chain's CDR3 is CSARDGTVTEAFF.

CDR3 sequence: CASSQVGGRLDGYTF. The chain couples TRBV14 to TRBJ1-2; lacking DNA, the TRBD1 call made by TCRdb goes unchecked. The germline gives CDR1 SGHDN, CDR2 FVKESK. The CDR3 is made up of 15 amino acids.